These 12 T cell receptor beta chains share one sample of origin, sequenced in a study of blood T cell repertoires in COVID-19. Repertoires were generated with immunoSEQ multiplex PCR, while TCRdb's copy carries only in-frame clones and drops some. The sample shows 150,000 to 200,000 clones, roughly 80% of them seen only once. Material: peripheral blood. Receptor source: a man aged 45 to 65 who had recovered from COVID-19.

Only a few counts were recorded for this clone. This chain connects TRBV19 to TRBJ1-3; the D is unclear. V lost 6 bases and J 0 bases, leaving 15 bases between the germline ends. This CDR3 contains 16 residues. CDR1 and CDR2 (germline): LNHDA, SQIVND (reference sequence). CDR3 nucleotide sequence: TGTGCCAGTAGCAGGTCGGTCACACGCTCTGGAAACACCATATATTTT. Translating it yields CASSRSVTRSGNTIYF.

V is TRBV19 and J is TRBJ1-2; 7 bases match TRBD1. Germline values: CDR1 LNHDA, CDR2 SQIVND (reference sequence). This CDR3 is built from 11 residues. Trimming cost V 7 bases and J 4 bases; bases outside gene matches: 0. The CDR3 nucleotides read TGTGCCAGTACAGGGGGCTATGGCTACACCTTC. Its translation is CASTGGYGYTF.

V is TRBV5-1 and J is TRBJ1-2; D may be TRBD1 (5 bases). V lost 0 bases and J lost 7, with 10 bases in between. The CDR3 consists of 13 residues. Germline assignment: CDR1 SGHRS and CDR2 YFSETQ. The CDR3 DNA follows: TGCGCCAGCAGCTTGGAGACAGCTACTGGCTACACCTTC. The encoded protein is CASSLETATGYTF.

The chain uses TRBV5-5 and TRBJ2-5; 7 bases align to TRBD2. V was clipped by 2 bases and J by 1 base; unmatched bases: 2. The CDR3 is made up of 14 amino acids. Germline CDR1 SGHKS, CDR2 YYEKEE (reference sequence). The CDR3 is CASSFPGGQETQYF. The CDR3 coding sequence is TGTGCCAGCAGCTTCCCGGGGGGCCAAGAGACCCAGTACTTC.

The CDR3 protein is CASSTGQVTEAFF. The CDR3 DNA is TGTGCCAGTAGTACGGGACAGGTCACTGAAGCTTTCTTT. The chain has TRBV19 and TRBJ1-1; 8 bases match TRBD1. Germline loops: CDR1 LNHDA, CDR2 SQIVND (reference sequence). The CDR3 runs to 13 residues. With 4 bases clipped from V and 4 bases from J, the junction kept 2 bases outside the gene matches.

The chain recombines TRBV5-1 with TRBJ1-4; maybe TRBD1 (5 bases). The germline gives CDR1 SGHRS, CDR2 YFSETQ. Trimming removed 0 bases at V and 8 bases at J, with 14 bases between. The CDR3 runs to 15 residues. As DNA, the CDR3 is TGCGCCAGCAGCTTGGTGGGGGGATCAGGCGAAAAACTGTTTTTT. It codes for CASSLVGGSGEKLFF.

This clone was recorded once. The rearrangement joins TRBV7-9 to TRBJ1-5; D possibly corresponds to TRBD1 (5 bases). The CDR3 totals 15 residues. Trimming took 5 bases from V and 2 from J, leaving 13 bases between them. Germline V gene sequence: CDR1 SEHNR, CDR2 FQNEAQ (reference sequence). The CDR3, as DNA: TGTGCCAGCAGCCCCCTGGGGGGGGGCAATCAGCCCCAGCATTTT. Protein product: CASSPLGGGNQPQHF.

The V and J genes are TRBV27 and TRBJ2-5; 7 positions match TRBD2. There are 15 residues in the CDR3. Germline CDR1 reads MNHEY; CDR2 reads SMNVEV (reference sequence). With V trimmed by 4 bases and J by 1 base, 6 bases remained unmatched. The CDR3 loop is CASSWGLPIQETQYF. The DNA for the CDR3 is TGTGCCAGCAGTTGGGGACTACCGATCCAAGAGACCCAGTACTTC.

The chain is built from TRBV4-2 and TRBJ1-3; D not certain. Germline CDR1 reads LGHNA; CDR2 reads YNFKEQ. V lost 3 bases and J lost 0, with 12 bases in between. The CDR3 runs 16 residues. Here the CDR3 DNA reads TGTGCCAGCAGCCACCTCAGACGGAGCTCTGGAAACACCATATATTTT. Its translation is CASSHLRRSSGNTIYF.

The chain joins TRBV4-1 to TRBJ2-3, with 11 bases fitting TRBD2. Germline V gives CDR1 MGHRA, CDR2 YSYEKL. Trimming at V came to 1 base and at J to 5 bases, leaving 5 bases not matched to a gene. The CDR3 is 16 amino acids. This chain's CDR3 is CASSQVAGGPGDTQYF. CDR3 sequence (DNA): TGCGCCAGCAGCCAAGTAGCGGGAGGGCCCGGAGATACGCAGTATTTT.

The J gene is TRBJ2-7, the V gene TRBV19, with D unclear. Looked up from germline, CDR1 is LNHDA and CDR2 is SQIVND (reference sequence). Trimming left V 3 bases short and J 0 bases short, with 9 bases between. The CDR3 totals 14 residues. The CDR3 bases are TGTGCCAGTAGTATTACCGCGAGCTCCTACGAGCAGTACTTC. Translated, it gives CASSITASSYEQYF.

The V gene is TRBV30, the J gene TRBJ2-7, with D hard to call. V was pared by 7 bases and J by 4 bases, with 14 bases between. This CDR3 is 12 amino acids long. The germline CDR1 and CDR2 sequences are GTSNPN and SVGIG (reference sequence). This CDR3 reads CAFGRSAYEQYF. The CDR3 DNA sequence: TGTGCCTTTGGCAGGTCCGCTTACGAGCAGTACTTC. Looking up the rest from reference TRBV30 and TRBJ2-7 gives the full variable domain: SQTIHQWPATLVQPVGSPLSLECTVEGTSNPNLYWYRQAAGRGLQLLFYSVGIGQISSEVPQNLSASRPQDRQFILSSKKLLLSDSGFYLCAFGRSAYEQYFGPGTRLTVT.